The 30 T cell receptor beta chains given below trace back to one sample, sequenced in a study of blood T cell repertoires in COVID-19. The protocol was immunoSEQ multiplex PCR, while the TCRdb copy is restricted to in-frame clones and leaves out a portion. In the table there are roughly 100,000 clones, about nine tenths of which are singletons. Sequenced material: peripheral blood. The receptor set was obtained from a woman at least 80 years old in a cohort sampled during active COVID-19.

The chain is built from TRBV7-8 and TRBJ1-6, with a weak D call TRBD1 (5 bases). CDR1 and CDR2 from the germline V gene are SGHVS and FQNEAQ. The length of the CDR3 is 13 residues. The ends were cut back, 5 bases at V and 7 bases at J, with 9 bases in the middle. The CDR3: CASSPAGNSPLHF. In DNA form, the CDR3 reads TGTGCCAGCAGCCCCGCAGGGAATTCACCCCTCCACTTT.

The rearrangement joins TRBV3-1 (or the pseudogene TRBV3-2) to TRBJ2-1, with D perhaps matching TRBD2 (6 bases). V gave up 4 bases and J gave up 6 bases, with 10 bases separating them. Germline lookup yields CDR1 LGHDT and CDR2 YNNKEL (reference sequence). The CDR3 has 13 amino acids. CDR3 sequence reads: CASSLQGGNEQFF. The CDR3 DNA is TGTGCCAGCAGCCTGCAGGGAGGCAATGAGCAGTTCTTC.

This clone came up once. This chain joins TRBV2 and TRBJ2-5; D not resolved. The CDR3 is 13 amino acids. V shed 5 bases and J shed 3 bases, with 10 bases lying between them. CDR1 SNHLY and CDR2 FYNNEI come from the germline V gene. CDR3 in amino acids: CASSLESEETQYF. CDR3 nucleotides: TGTGCCAGCAGTTTGGAGAGCGAAGAGACCCAGTACTTC.

The gene calls are TRBV11-3 and TRBJ2-5; TRBD2 matches 14 bases. Per the germline V gene, CDR1 is SGHNT and CDR2 is YENEEA. The ends lost 1 base at V and 3 bases at J; junction bases unmatched: 1. The CDR3 loop spans 16 amino acids. CDR3 nucleotides: TGTGCCAGCAGCTTAGGACTAGCGGGAGGGGAAGAGACCCAGTACTTC. Encoded protein: CASSLGLAGGEETQYF.

The chain recombines TRBV10-1 with TRBJ2-5; 9 bases fit TRBD2. V lost 6 bases, J lost 4 bases, and 9 bases stayed unmatched. The CDR3 sequence is 15 residues long. Germline CDR1 WNHNN, CDR2 SYGVQD (reference sequence). The CDR3 DNA follows: TGCGCCAGCAGCCAGCGGGAGGCTTATGGAGAGACCCAGTACTTC. This codes for CASSQREAYGETQYF.

The chain recombines TRBV18 with TRBJ1-4; tentative D call: TRBD1 (5 bases). The CDR3 spans 12 residues. Germline V gene sequence: CDR1 KGHSH, CDR2 LQKENI. CDR3 sequence reads: CASGISQEKLFF. CDR3 DNA: TGTGCGTCAGGGATCTCACAGGAAAAACTGTTTTTT.

V and J are TRBV3-1 (or the pseudogene TRBV3-2) and TRBJ2-1; D not certain. Germline V gene sequence: CDR1 LGHDT, CDR2 YNNKEL (reference sequence). V was trimmed by 2 bases and J by 0 bases, leaving 11 bases between them. This CDR3 has 16 amino acids. The CDR3 coding sequence is TGTGCCAGCAGCCAAAGAACAGTCAGCTCCTACAATGAGCAGTTCTTC. Amino acid sequence: CASSQRTVSSYNEQFF.

The chain combines TRBV3-1 (or the pseudogene TRBV3-2) with TRBJ2-1, with 12 bases matching TRBD2. This CDR3 comprises 17 residues. Germline assignment: CDR1 LGHDT and CDR2 YNNKEL (reference sequence). V was clipped by 3 bases and J by 1 base; unmatched bases: 4. CDR3 residues: CASSQTSGGQSYNEQFF. DNA for the CDR3: TGTGCCAGCAGCCAGACTAGCGGGGGACAATCCTACAATGAGCAGTTCTTC.

The chain joins TRBV19 to TRBJ2-3; possibly TRBD2 for D (5 bases). The V and J ends lost 5 bases and 4 bases respectively, with 10 bases between them. CDR3 size: 13 residues. CDR1 and CDR2 from the germline V gene are LNHDA and SQIVND (reference sequence). The CDR3: CASSETGADTQYF. Here the CDR3 DNA reads TGTGCCAGTAGTGAAACCGGGGCAGATACGCAGTATTTT.

CDR3 sequence (DNA): TGTGCCAGCACCCATGGGGCCGGTGCGAGCGCATCTGGAAACACCATATATTTT. Translated: CASTHGAGASASGNTIYF. This chain links TRBV7-9 with TRBJ1-3, with D perhaps TRBD1 (5 bases). Germline CDR1 is SEHNR and CDR2 is FQNEAQ (reference sequence). The CDR3 is 18 amino acids. With 7 bases removed from V and 1 base from J, the gap between germline ends came to 23 bases.

The chain uses TRBV18 and TRBJ2-1, with D perhaps matching TRBD1 (5 bases). The CDR3 is 17 amino acids. CDR1 is KGHSH, CDR2 LQKENI, per germline. The germline V and J ends were trimmed by 0 bases and 7 bases, with 19 bases remaining between them. The CDR3 DNA is TGTGCCAGCTCACCACCCGTAGTCCAAGGGGCCCGTAATGAGCAGTTCTTC. Its protein product is CASSPPVVQGARNEQFF.

This chain connects TRBV9 to TRBJ2-7, with TRBD2 matching 11 bases. The V and J ends lost 3 bases and 2 bases, in that order; junction bases with no gene match: 4. This CDR3 is built from 15 residues. Germline V gene sequence: CDR1 SGDLS, CDR2 YYNGEE. CDR3 loop: CASSAGTSGTYEQYF. The CDR3 DNA follows: TGTGCCAGCAGCGCCGGGACTAGCGGAACCTACGAGCAGTACTTC. Using reference TRBV9 and TRBJ2-7 for the parts outside the CDR3, the full variable domain is DSGVTQTPKHLITATGQRVTLRCSPRSGDLSVYWYQQSLDQGLQFLIQYYNGEERAKGNILERFSAQQFPDLHSELNLSSLELGDSALYFCASSAGTSGTYEQYFGPGTRLTVT.

This sequence joins TRBV2 and TRBJ1-5; 8 bases line up with TRBD1. In germline, CDR1 is SNHLY, CDR2 FYNNEI. The CDR3 spans 15 residues. Germline trimming cut 6 bases from V and 2 bases from J; bases unmatched to any gene: 6. The CDR3 DNA follows: TGTGCCAGCAGACCAGGGGGCCGGGGCAATCAGCCCCAGCATTTT. The encoded protein is CASRPGGRGNQPQHF.

The chain's CDR3 is CASSQGLAGGYTQYF. CDR3 nucleotide sequence: TGTGCCAGCAGCCAAGGACTAGCGGGGGGCTATACGCAGTATTTT. The chain couples TRBV11-3 to TRBJ2-3; 14 bases are shared with TRBD2. The CDR3 covers 15 residues. The ends lost 5 bases at V and 7 bases at J; junction bases unmatched: 5. The germline CDR1 and CDR2 sequences are SGHNT and YENEEA.

The chain carries TRBV27 and TRBJ1-5, with a weak D call TRBD1 (6 bases). V gave up 6 bases and J gave up 6 bases, with 12 bases separating them. The CDR3 spans 13 residues. Germline CDR1 and CDR2: MNHEY and SMNVEV (reference sequence). As DNA, the CDR3 is TGTGCCAGCAGAGGGCAGGGGACTCAGCCCCAGCATTTT. This translates into CASRGQGTQPQHF.

This chain uses TRBV18 with TRBJ1-1; D gene ambiguous. Looked up from germline, CDR1 is KGHSH and CDR2 is LQKENI. The CDR3 length is 11 residues. The V gene lost 5 bases and the J gene lost 7 bases, with 8 bases spanning the gap. CDR3 loop: CASSTRLEAFF. The CDR3 nucleotides are TGTGCCAGCTCAACTAGACTTGAAGCTTTCTTT. Variable domain in full (rest from reference TRBV18 and TRBJ1-1): NAGVMQNPRHLVRRRGQEARLRCSPMKGHSHVYWYRQLPEEGLKFMVYLQKENIIDESGMPKERFSAEFPKEGPSILRIQQVVRGDSAAYFCASSTRLEAFFGQGTRLTVV.

This rearrangement joins TRBV18 to TRBJ2-5; TRBD1 aligns across 11 bases. Germline CDR1 reads KGHSH; CDR2 reads LQKENI. CDR3 size: 17 residues. The V segment lost 3 bases and the J segment 2 bases; nucleotides outside the gene matches: 8. The CDR3 loop is CASSPRAGTGGQETQYF. CDR3 nucleotides: TGTGCCAGCTCACCTCGCGCCGGGACAGGGGGACAAGAGACCCAGTACTTC.

The V call is TRBV28, the J call TRBJ2-7, with D maybe TRBD1 (6 bases). Trimming left V 4 bases short and J 2 bases short, with 12 bases between. CDR1 MDHEN and CDR2 SYDVKM come from the germline V gene. This CDR3 has 14 amino acids. CDR3 DNA sequence: TGTGCCAGCAGTTCCCAGGGGCTGACCTACGAGCAGTACTTC. As protein: CASSSQGLTYEQYF.

Details on this clone: Sequence at one end of the junction differs from germline and may be a read error. This sequence joins TRBV7-7 and TRBJ2-1; a weak D match, TRBD1 (6 bases). Germline V lookup: CDR1 SSHAT, CDR2 FNYEAQ (reference sequence). The CDR3 is 19 residues long. CDR3 bases: TGTGCTAGCAGCTTAGCCTTCCCTGGAGTCCAGGGGCCCTACAATGAGCAGTTCTTC. Amino acids: CASSLAFPGVQGPYNEQFF.

This clone was recorded only once. The rearrangement uses TRBV5-4 and TRBJ2-3, with 12 bases that match TRBD2. Unmatched junction bases numbered 7, after V lost 2 bases and J lost 0 bases. The CDR3 covers 18 residues. CDR1 is SGHNT, CDR2 YYREEE, per germline (reference sequence). The CDR3 sequence is CASSLTSGGLTSTDTQYF. The CDR3 nucleotides are TGTGCCAGCAGCTTAACTAGCGGGGGGCTAACTAGCACAGATACGCAGTATTTT. Full variable domain (remainder filled in from reference TRBV5-4 and TRBJ2-3): ETGVTQSPTHLIKTRGQQVTLRCSSQSGHNTVSWYQQALGQGPQFIFQYYREEENGRGNFPPRFSGLQFPNYSSELNVNALELDDSALYLCASSLTSGGLTSTDTQYFGPGTRLTVL.

The rearrangement joins TRBV28 to TRBJ1-1, with D uncertain. V lost 6 bases to trimming and J lost 11 bases, with 13 bases between them. The CDR3 has 11 residues. Germline V gives CDR1 MDHEN, CDR2 SYDVKM. The CDR3 sequence is CASRKGREAFF. The DNA of the CDR3 is TGTGCCAGCAGAAAGGGTAGGGAGGCTTTCTTT.

The rearrangement links TRBV3-1 (or the pseudogene TRBV3-2) to TRBJ1-2, with 7 bases fitting TRBD1. J gave up 7 bases and V 1 base, and 6 bases lay outside the gene matches. This CDR3 region has 14 residues. Germline V gene sequence: CDR1 LGHDT, CDR2 YNNKEL (reference sequence). The CDR3 is CASSQGTGAVGYTF. The CDR3, as DNA: TGTGCCAGCAGCCAAGGAACAGGGGCGGTTGGCTACACCTTC.

In this sample, this clone turned up once. The chain couples TRBV18 to TRBJ2-3; D is unclear. This CDR3 is 12 amino acids long. Trimming took off 3 bases at V and 2 bases at J, with 3 bases between the two ends. Germline assignment: CDR1 KGHSH and CDR2 LQKENI. CDR3 region: CASSPYTDTQYF. CDR3 bases: TGTGCCAGCTCACCTTACACAGATACGCAGTATTTT.

V and J are TRBV19 and TRBJ2-1, with TRBD2 identical over 13 bases. With 6 bases clipped from V and 8 bases from J, the junction kept 10 bases outside the gene matches. CDR3 length: 16 amino acids. The germline V gene encodes CDR1 LNHDA and CDR2 SQIVND (reference sequence). CDR3 sequence (DNA): TGTGCCAGTAGGCGGGGACTAGCGGGGCCTGCCGATGAGCAGTTCTTC. Amino acids: CASRRGLAGPADEQFF.

The genes are TRBV3-1 (or the pseudogene TRBV3-2) and TRBJ1-5; tentatively, D is TRBD1 (6 bases). V lost 1 base and J lost 1, with 14 bases in between. The CDR3 loop spans 17 amino acids. Germline-derived CDR1 and CDR2 are LGHDT and YNNKEL (reference sequence). The chain's CDR3 is CASSQGMTGLSNQPQHF. CDR3 bases: TGTGCCAGCAGCCAAGGGATGACAGGTCTCAGCAATCAGCCCCAGCATTTT.

J is TRBJ2-3 and V is TRBV14, with 15 bases lining up with TRBD2. CDR3 length equals 21 residues. V trimming: 3 bases; J trimming: 4 bases; junction bases outside the gene matches: 17. Germline V lookup: CDR1 SGHDN, CDR2 FVKESK. This CDR3 is CASSQTYGTSGRMKGSDTQYF. CDR3 nucleotides: TGTGCCAGCAGCCAGACGTACGGGACTAGCGGGAGGATGAAAGGTTCAGATACGCAGTATTTT.

This chain links TRBV5-4 with TRBJ1-4; 8 positions agree with TRBD1. Germline V gives CDR1 SGHNT, CDR2 YYREEE (reference sequence). The trim removed 4 bases at V and 7 bases at J, leaving 6 bases unmatched. The CDR3 runs 14 residues. As DNA, the CDR3 is TGTGCCAGCAGCGCAGGGGGCGCGGGTGAAAAACTGTTTTTT. The encoded protein is CASSAGGAGEKLFF. Drawing the rest from reference TRBV5-4 and TRBJ1-4, the complete variable domain is ETGVTQSPTHLIKTRGQQVTLRCSSQSGHNTVSWYQQALGQGPQFIFQYYREEENGRGNFPPRFSGLQFPNYSSELNVNALELDDSALYLCASSAGGAGEKLFFGSGTQLSVL.

This clone was counted a few times. This chain joins TRBV2 and TRBJ2-5; D unclear. Trimming cost V 4 bases and J 4 bases, with 10 bases left between them. This CDR3 has 13 residues. The germline V gene has CDR1 SNHLY and CDR2 FYNNEI. CDR3 sequence reads: CASSAPLGETQYF. CDR3 DNA sequence: TGTGCCAGCAGTGCCCCACTCGGAGAGACCCAGTACTTC.

The V gene is TRBV19, the J gene TRBJ2-1, with 8 bases aligning to TRBD2. CDR1 LNHDA and CDR2 SQIVND come from the germline V gene (reference sequence). V was pared by 6 bases and J by 4 bases, with 5 bases of the junction left unmatched. The CDR3 has 14 residues. CDR3 amino acids: CASRVAGRYNEQFF. The CDR3 bases are TGTGCCAGTAGGGTAGCGGGGCGATACAATGAGCAGTTCTTC.

In DNA form, the CDR3 reads TGTGCCGGGGGACTCTCCTACGAGCAGTACTTC. This gives the protein CAGGLSYEQYF. V and J are TRBV30 and TRBJ2-7; TRBD2 is a possible D gene (6 bases). Trimming shortened V by 8 bases and J by 0 bases, and 8 bases separated the two germline ends. This CDR3 has 11 residues. The germline gives CDR1 GTSNPN, CDR2 SVGIG (reference sequence). The variable domain in full, completed from reference TRBV30 and TRBJ2-7, reads SQTIHQWPATLVQPVGSPLSLECTVEGTSNPNLYWYRQAAGRGLQLLFYSVGIGQISSEVPQNLSASRPQDRQFILSSKKLLLSDSGFYLCAGGLSYEQYFGPGTRLTVT.